In this sample, the clone carrying this T cell receptor beta chain turned up a few times. These data belong to a study of blood T cell repertoires in COVID-19. Per the study methods: Scientists estimated how many nucleated cells there were by amplifying reference gene primers. Clones were read by immunoSEQ multiplex PCR, and TCRdb kept only the in-frame ones, dropping some. The DNA was the basis for D and trimming; V, J and clone size are from that table. The sample has about 200,000 clones; around 86% are singletons. This receptor was taken from a woman between 50 and 59 years old with COVID-19, enrolled during active disease. The sample taken for sequencing was peripheral blood.

CDR3 sequence (DNA): TGTGCCAGCATTGGGACAGCCCTCAATCAGCCCCAGCATTTT. The encoded protein is CASIGTALNQPQHF. The genes are TRBV6-5 and TRBJ1-5, with TRBD1 identical over 7 bases. Trimming at V came to 7 bases and at J to 3 bases, leaving 6 bases not matched to a gene. There are 14 residues in the CDR3. Germline V gene sequence: CDR1 MNHEY, CDR2 SVGAGI.